This TCR beta chain was retrieved from a study of cytomegalovirus exposure and HLA in healthy donors (dated by TCRdb to the late 2010s). General notes on the study: An earlier analysis of some 600 of the donors reported approximately 300 Gb of sequence data and 95 million to 120 million unique TCR beta sequences obtained from roughly 180 million T cells. An early release covering 500 to 750 HLA-typed donors comprised 250 to 350 gigabases of sequencing data and roughly 85 million unique TCR sequences. The genetic ancestry cluster associated with self-reported Caucasian donors included 81% of the roughly 360 genotyped donors. The study aimed to test whether cataloging public T cell receptors could reveal signatures of past pathogen exposure. The study used immunosequencing to profile the T cell repertoires of several hundred subjects and linked those repertoires to cytomegalovirus serostatus. A separate validation cohort of some 130 different subjects was used in addition to the roughly 700-subject first cohort. High-throughput TCR immunosequencing, statistical association of individual TCRs with disease status, and machine learning were combined to predict cytomegalovirus infection status. A later analysis re-analyzed previously published TCR beta repertoires from 550 to 700 donors and added high-resolution HLA genotyping to study TCR occurrence patterns. In the later analysis, no new phenotypic data were used to find candidate immune exposures; instead, reliance was placed on TCR beta sequences and their occurrence across donors. An earlier analysis of some 600 of the donors applied high-throughput TCR beta sequencing to assess whether each TCR beta V gene segment acted as functional or pseudogenic. Donor age, sex, ethnicity and CMV serostatus were compiled together with the repertoire data. In a later genetic analysis, genome-wide SNP genotypes for about three fifths of the 666 donors were used, and that subset was treated as a discovery cohort. Every discovery cohort repertoire had been produced on one sequencing platform. Class I and class II HLA loci were covered by the typing at four-digit resolution. The number of donors typed differed by locus, with 629-630 for A, B, C, DRB1 and DQB1, about 500 for DQA1, 600 to 610 for DPA1, and over 400 for DPB1. Several DR-DQ haplotypes were treated as single units for association and clustering because of strong linkage in the cohort. Across about 370 genotyped donors of the cohort, an average of about 240,000 unique TCR beta nucleotide sequences per donor were sequenced, and 15% to 20% of those sequences were non-productive.

About this clone itself: Its antigen is currently not known. There are no base qualities to consult, and no much larger clone falls within one base.

CDR1 LNHDA and CDR2 SQIVND are derived from the germline V gene (reference sequence). The CDR3 covers 13 residues, taking in both the cysteine and the phenylalanine. Just CDR3 DNA is preserved here, 39 bases in frame from base 1. V and J are truncated by 6 bases and 5 bases respectively, leaving an intervening sequence of 10 bases. Library preparation employed the immunoSEQ multiplex PCR assay. For the multiplex PCR, a mixture combining 60 forward primers for TCR Vbeta segments and 13 reverse primers for TCR Jbeta segments was used. A multiplex PCR assay on genomic DNA amplified the CDR3 region of rearranged TCR beta genes. The amplified TCR beta libraries were sequenced on the Illumina HiSeq System as 87-base-pair reads. The authors' pipeline ran thus. Across the 670 or so repertoires, a later analysis counted approximately 75 million unique TCR beta chains, approximately 10 million of which were shared by at least two donors. To remove PCR and sequencing errors, raw reads were error-corrected and collapsed into unique sequences using a nearest-neighbor algorithm that merged closely related sequences. Alignment of CDR3 sequences to IMGT reference sequences was used to assign V, D and J gene segments. Each retained sequence needed at least a six-nucleotide match to both a V gene segment and a J gene segment. Rearrangements were classified as productive when the CDR3 lacked stop codons and remained in frame with V and J, and all other rearrangements were classified as non-productive. CDR3 was defined by IMGT convention, running from the second conserved V-encoded cysteine to the conserved J-encoded phenylalanine. The earlier analysis of approximately 500 of the donors excluded sequences that lacked an unambiguous match to a single V gene segment. In an earlier analysis of approximately 610 of the donors, V segments were called functional above 56.7% productive rearrangements and were called segregating when the between-donor standard deviation exceeded 5%. A statistical classification framework was developed to diagnose cytomegalovirus status using the catalog of TCR beta chain sequences. V and J gene assignment, in a later analysis, came from comparing TCR nucleotide sequences with IMGT/GENE-DB human TR gene sequences. A later analysis assigned CDR3 sequences and most-parsimonious VDJ recombination scenarios with the TCRdist pipeline. A later analysis defined each TCR beta chain by its CDR3 amino acid sequence plus V-gene family, and excluded reads lacking a unique V-gene family. A later analysis removed roughly 590 highly shared, low-generation-probability nucleotide sequences to deal with suspected cross-contamination and a sequencing artifact. In a later analysis, a clonal expansion index was calculated for each public chain from normalized within-repertoire ranks of inferred template counts. In a later analysis, generation probabilities were computed using a VDJ recombination model fitted to out-of-frame rearrangements, and the results were checked against IGoR. In a later analysis, hypergeometric tests were used to score TCR-TCR, TCR-HLA and TCR-CMV co-occurrence, with a repertoire-size bias correction applied to TCR pairs. In a later analysis, false discovery rates were estimated by permuting HLA or CMV assignments 20 times. In a later analysis, co-occurring TCRs were grouped using DBSCAN, with TCRdist sequence similarity added in when clustering inside HLA-allele-positive subsets. Co-occurrence clustering excluded repertoires with fewer than 30,000 or more than 120,000 public chains, plus five with anomalous nucleotide sharing. Not all clones reach the TCRdb copy of this immuneACCESS table, which keeps in-frame sequences only. Checked studies attribute under half of the gap to unresolved V genes and leave the rest unexplained. For V, J and clone size, that table is used; D and trimming come from the DNA. The sample has hundreds of thousands of clones on record, 70% to 85% of them singletons. The ten largest clones represent about 2.5% of the sample.

In total, 500 to 700 healthy bone marrow donors made up the cohort. At the time of sampling, every cohort member was nominally healthy, though immune exposures that went unrecorded were likely present. The donor was CMV seropositive and was included in the group of 250 to 300 seropositive cohort members. Every donor gave a peripheral blood sample, and the peripheral blood mononuclear cells from that sample were used for TCR beta sequencing. The Qiagen DNeasy Blood Extraction Kit was used to extract genomic DNA from the blood cell samples. General study outcomes and caveats: In a later analysis, HLA-associated TCR beta chains showed more clonal expansion and lower generation probabilities than non-associated chains that were equally common. A cluster of highly shared sequence variants was judged likely to represent a technical artifact of the sequencing pipeline. It was suggested by the authors that the approach could potentially be generalized to other disease states and immunological phenotypes. Broadly in line with IMGT annotations, most TCR beta V segments showed up in productive rearrangements about 87% or about 30% of the time in an earlier analysis of several hundred of the donors. According to a later analysis, TCR association rates differed among HLA loci, with DRB1 alleles showing the most associated TCRs and HLA-C alleles showing the fewest. A further reported finding was that TCR beta sequences accurately predicted the HLA-A and HLA-B alleles for most subjects in the first cohort. According to a later genetic analysis, donors in an Asian-associated ancestry cluster had fewer N-insertions in productive TCRs than the roughly 700-donor mean. Because counts were too low, seventeen rarely observed V segments, including chromosome 9 orphons, were excluded from the earlier analysis of roughly 580 of the donors. At a false discovery rate of 0.05, a later analysis linked 16,000 or so TCR beta sequences to specific HLA alleles. While some public TCRs were present in many individuals, most TCR sequences turned up only very rarely across donors. The study listed 150 to 200 TCR beta chains as associated with cytomegalovirus. Because some donors lacked HLA typing at each locus, the association tests relied only on the typed subset. A later genetic analysis associated a missense DCLRE1C variant with V-gene and J-gene trimming of TCR beta chains, and an independent cohort replicated the association. In vitro tests confirmed that a few of the cytomegalovirus-associated TCR beta chains recognize cytomegalovirus antigens. Correlated functional status among segregating V segments might reflect linkage disequilibrium, but an unknown experimental factor could not be ruled out. For the cohort, immune exposure information was limited to CMV serostatus. The classifier was reported to diagnose cytomegalovirus status with high specificity and sensitivity in both the original cohort and the validation cohort. Because the 87-base-pair reads could not distinguish some IMGT-functional V segments, including TRBV6-2 and TRBV6-3, those segments were excluded. Several of the top co-occurrence clusters appeared to be linked to parvovirus B19, influenza, CMV and Epstein-Barr virus, according to a later analysis. Assigning TCR associations to individual alleles was difficult when HLA alleles, especially DR and DQ, strongly co-occurred. In a later analysis, most CMV-associated TCR beta chains were found to appear HLA-restricted, with HLA associations seemingly driven largely by CMV exposure. The cohort was sequenced for TCR beta chains only, and without alpha or paired-chain data the features that could be detected were limited. Roughly uniform sequencing depth across donors was assumed in presence/absence analyses, although this assumption may not hold.

Sequencing input: PBMCs. The chain is encoded by TRBV19 joined to TRBJ2-2; the best D guess is TRBD1, with 5 bases matching. The receptor was isolated from a woman aged 55-69 years in good health and CMV-seropositive. The nucleotides are TGTGCCAGTAGCACGACAGTGACCGGGGAGCTGTTTTTT. This sequence encodes CASSTTVTGELFF.